This paragraph covers one T cell receptor (beta chain) sequence. The entry originates in a study of OX40 agonist ivuxolimab in advanced cancers. TCRdb keeps only in-frame clones here, not all; method: immunoSEQ multiplex PCR. The table includes about 28,000 clones, almost 85% detected once. CDR1 and CDR2 from the germline V gene are MGHDK and SYGVNS. The CDR3 has 13 amino acids. Deletions cut 5 bases from V and 4 bases from J, with 8 bases between. The chain uses TRBV25-1 and TRBJ1-4; no clear D. The receptor's source is an adult with an advanced solid tumor such as melanoma, head and neck, liver or kidney cancer. This specimen was CD4+ or CD8+ T cells sorted from blood, taken in a trial of the OX40 agonist ivuxolimab. This CDR3 reads CASSHLLNEKLFF. CDR3 nucleotides: TGTGCCAGCAGTCATCTTCTTAATGAAAAACTGTTTTTT.